The 14 T cell receptor beta chains below were found in one sample sequenced in a study of spatial heterogeneity in lung cancer. Time point given: sample taken at primary tumor resection. Whole RNA obtained from tumor, nontumor lung or frozen PBMC underwent sequencing without sorting. Each CDR3 protein is one row after TCRdb ran MiXCR on the 5' RACE reads. The table has 50,000 to 65,000 distinct CDR3 sequences, less than 8.5% seen once. Sequencing was performed on PBMCs, taken at surgery. The receptors originated from a female donor with early-stage non-small cell lung cancer.

This clonotype was observed at least ten times. The genes are TRBV5-1 and TRBJ2-5; tentatively, D is TRBD2 (5 bases). Germline CDR1 SGHRS, CDR2 YFSETQ. The V and J ends lost 0 bases and 2 bases respectively, with 14 bases between them. The CDR3 is made up of 16 amino acids. The CDR3 is CASSLAIGRGQETQYF. DNA for the CDR3: TGCGCCAGCAGCTTGGCCATCGGCCGCGGGCAAGAGACCCAGTACTTC.

Ten or more counts support this clonotype. The chain joins TRBV30 to TRBJ2-3; D gene unclear. Trimming took off 0 bases at V and 2 bases at J, with 9 bases between the two ends. Germline assignment: CDR1 GTSNPN and CDR2 SVGIG (reference sequence). CDR3 length: 14 amino acids. CDR3 nucleotide sequence: TGTGCCTGGAGTGTAGGCGGACCCACAGATACGCAGTATTTT. Translation gives CAWSVGGPTDTQYF.

The chain recombines TRBV7-2 with TRBJ1-5, with no clear D. The V end was cut by 0 bases, the J end by 2 bases, with 11 bases between. This CDR3 spans 16 amino acids. Per germline, CDR1 SGHTA and CDR2 FQGNSA. CDR3 amino acids: CASSLALRAGNQPQHF. For the CDR3, the DNA is TGTGCCAGCAGCTTAGCTCTCCGGGCAGGCAATCAGCCCCAGCATTTT.

This clonotype was seen repeatedly, ten times or more. This CDR3 is CASSTHLSGNTIYF. CDR3 nucleotides: TGTGCCAGCAGTACCCATCTCTCTGGAAACACCATATATTTT. This chain uses TRBV28 with TRBJ1-3; no firm D call. Trimming stripped 5 bases from V and 0 bases from J, with 8 bases between. From germline, CDR1 is MDHEN and CDR2 SYDVKM. This CDR3 region has 14 residues.

This clonotype has at least ten counts. The rearrangement links TRBV6-5 to TRBJ1-5; unclear D gene. V lost 5 bases to trimming and J lost 1 base, with 9 bases between them. Germline assignment: CDR1 MNHEY and CDR2 SVGAGI. CDR3 length: 14 residues. CDR3 protein: CASSQIGSNQPQHF. CDR3 DNA: TGTGCCAGCAGTCAGATAGGGAGCAATCAGCCCCAGCATTTT.

The table lists this clonotype with many counts. The V and J genes are TRBV5-1 and TRBJ2-5, with D possibly matching TRBD1 (6 bases). Trimming removed 2 bases from V and 3 bases from J, with 11 bases in between. The CDR3 contains 14 residues. Germline V gives CDR1 SGHRS, CDR2 YFSETQ. The CDR3 here is CASSFSPGEETQYF. The CDR3 DNA follows: TGCGCCAGCAGCTTTTCTCCAGGGGAAGAGACCCAGTACTTC.

The sample holds many counts of this clonotype. This chain connects TRBV9 to TRBJ1-1; no definite D call. Germline V gene sequence: CDR1 SGDLS, CDR2 YYNGEE. The V end lost 1 base, the J end lost 1 base, and 8 bases lay between the germline ends. The CDR3 consists of 14 residues. This chain's CDR3 is CASSVRPENTEAFF. CDR3 nucleotides: TGTGCCAGCAGCGTACGTCCAGAGAACACTGAAGCTTTCTTT. The full variable domain, in which reference TRBV9 and TRBJ1-1 provide the parts outside the CDR3, is DSGVTQTPKHLITATGQRVTLRCSPRSGDLSVYWYQQSLDQGLQFLIQYYNGEERAKGNILERFSAQQFPDLHSELNLSSLELGDSALYFCASSVRPENTEAFFGQGTRLTVV.

This clonotype has ten or more counts. The chain joins TRBV29-1 to TRBJ1-5; D uncertain. CDR1 is SQVTM and CDR2 is ANQGSEA in the germline V gene. There are 12 residues in the CDR3. The V and J ends lost 4 bases and 4 bases respectively, with 8 bases between them. This CDR3 is CSVVYGNQPQHF. Here the CDR3 DNA reads TGCAGCGTTGTTTATGGGAATCAGCCCCAGCATTTT.

This clonotype has ten or more counts. The gene calls are TRBV3-1 and TRBJ2-3, with D perhaps matching TRBD1 or TRBD2 (5 bases each). The ends were cut back, 1 base at V and 3 bases at J, with 8 bases in the middle. In germline, CDR1 is LGHDT, CDR2 YNNKEL (reference sequence). This CDR3 has 14 residues. The CDR3 DNA follows: TGTGCCAGCAGCCAAGCGAGGGGTACAGATACGCAGTATTTT. Its translation: CASSQARGTDTQYF.

This clonotype was seen many times. The genes are TRBV28 and TRBJ1-5; D is ambiguous. This CDR3 spans 14 amino acids. Germline V gives CDR1 MDHEN, CDR2 SYDVKM. Trimming took 5 bases from V and 5 from J, leaving 13 bases between them. This chain's CDR3 is CASSPPWSYQPQHF. CDR3 in DNA: TGTGCCAGCAGTCCCCCGTGGTCCTATCAGCCCCAGCATTTT. The whole variable domain, filled in from reference TRBV28 and TRBJ1-5, reads DVKVTQSSRYLVKRTGEKVFLECVQDMDHENMFWYRQDPGLGLRLIYFSYDVKMKEKGDIPEGYSVSREKKERFSLILESASTNQTSMYLCASSPPWSYQPQHFGDGTRLSIL.

This clonotype was found many times. J is TRBJ2-3 and V is TRBV3-1; TRBD1 or TRBD2 may be the D gene (5 bases each). Germline V gene sequence: CDR1 LGHDT, CDR2 YNNKEL (reference sequence). This CDR3 spans 22 amino acids. The ends were cut back, 1 base at V and 1 base at J, with 30 bases in the middle. CDR3 in DNA: TGTGCCAGCAGCCAAGTAAGAGGGACCCCAGGCCATCGGAGTACGGGCACAGATACGCAGTATTTT. It translates to CASSQVRGTPGHRSTGTDTQYF.

There are many counts of this clonotype. The J gene is TRBJ2-3, the V gene TRBV5-6; TRBD1 is a possible D gene (6 bases). This CDR3 region has 14 residues. The V gene lost 4 bases and the J gene lost 2 bases, with 11 bases spanning the gap. Germline V gene lookup returns CDR1 SGHDT and CDR2 YYEEEE. In DNA, the CDR3 is TGTGCCAGCAGCCCCGGGACACTCACAGATACGCAGTATTTT. It is translated as CASSPGTLTDTQYF. Full variable domain (rest looked up from reference TRBV5-6 and TRBJ2-3): DAGVTQSPTHLIKTRGQQVTLRCSPKSGHDTVSWYQQALGQGPQFIFQYYEEEERQRGNFPDRFSGHQFPNYSSELNVNALLLGDSALYLCASSPGTLTDTQYFGPGTRLTVL.

The V gene is TRBV6-1, the J gene TRBJ2-5; TRBD2 matches 7 bases. V shed 4 bases, J shed 5 bases, and the junction held 10 bases outside the gene matches. The CDR3 runs to 15 residues. Per germline, CDR1 MNHNS and CDR2 SASEGT. In nucleotides, the CDR3 is TGTGCCAGCAGTGGGAATGGTGGCGGGGGTGAGACCCAGTACTTC. Encoded protein: CASSGNGGGGETQYF.

Many counts were recorded for this clonotype. The chain recombines TRBV5-1 with TRBJ2-1; 10 bases are a match to TRBD1. This CDR3 spans 16 amino acids. Germline V gene lookup returns CDR1 SGHRS and CDR2 YFSETQ. J gave up 9 bases and V 3 bases, and 12 bases lay outside the gene matches. The CDR3 nucleotides are TGCGCCAGCAGCTCCATTCAGGGACAGGGGTCGAGTGAGCAGTTCTTC. This gives the protein CASSSIQGQGSSEQFF.